This record covers a single TCR beta chain. Via MiXCR, TCRdb re-called the RT-PCR reads, giving one row per CDR3 protein. The sample shows around 710,000 distinct CDR3 sequences, approximately 15% of them seen only once. These data are taken from a study of response to subunit inactivated influenza vaccine. The receptor was derived from a man aged 45 to 65 who received an inactivated influenza vaccine. The sample here was PBMCs from blood, taken about 14 days before vaccination.

The CDR3: CASSLSVRGSSYEQYF. The CDR3 DNA reads TGTGCCAGCAGCTTATCGGTCAGGGGAAGCTCCTACGAGCAGTACTTC. The V and J genes are TRBV11-2 and TRBJ2-7; tentative D call: TRBD1 (6 bases). CDR3 length equals 16 residues. V was cut by 2 bases and J by 0 bases, with 14 bases left in between. Germline V gene sequence: CDR1 SGHAT, CDR2 FQNNGV.